A single sample is the source of the 29 T cell receptor beta chains below, sequenced in a study of PD-1 blockade in classical Hodgkin lymphoma (dated by TCRdb to 2018 to 2021). The time point label, read with the paper, signifies: newly diagnosed, previously untreated cHL patient sample. A Miltenyi CD4+ T cell isolation kit was used for magnetic negative selection to purify CD4+ T cells from thawed PBMCs. To prepare the library, the immunoSEQ multiplex PCR assay was applied. TCRdb took this table from immuneACCESS and kept in-frame rearrangements with V and J called. Such tables lack part of the clones; where checked against another copy, unresolved V genes explain under half of the gap, and the rest is unexplained. For this sample the table gives approximately 25,000 clones, of which less than 95% were detected only once. Clones ranked in the top ten supply more than 0.45% of the sample. Sequencing was carried out using CD4+ T cells from blood. These receptor sequences come from a human donor with classical Hodgkin lymphoma.

V is TRBV4-3 and J is TRBJ2-2; TRBD1 might be the D (6 bases). Between the trimmed V and J ends, which lost 2 bases and 1 base, there was a span of 11 bases. The CDR3 sequence is 16 residues long. Per the germline V gene, CDR1 is LGHNA and CDR2 is YSLEER. CDR3 bases: TGCGCCAGCAGCCAAAACCGGGGACAGAACACCGGGGAGCTGTTTTTT. Translation: CASSQNRGQNTGELFF.

CDR3 in DNA: TGTGCCAGCAGCATATTCCCGGGACAGGGCTCGGGTGAAAAACTGTTTTTT. Translated: CASSIFPGQGSGEKLFF. The V gene is TRBV5-4, the J gene TRBJ1-4, with 9 bases matching TRBD1. J lost 7 bases, V lost 4 bases, and 14 bases had no gene match. The CDR3 is 17 amino acids. Germline CDR1 is SGHNT and CDR2 is YYREEE (reference sequence).

This clone appeared a single time. The chain combines TRBV30 with TRBJ2-1; tentative D call: TRBD2 (5 bases). Trimming took off 1 base at V and 8 bases at J, with 12 bases between the two ends. The CDR3 has 13 amino acids. Germline V gene data show CDR1 as GTSNPN and CDR2 as SVGIG (reference sequence). CDR3 DNA: TGTGCCTGGAGTGCACTAGAAGTTGATGAGCAGTTCTTC. Protein: CAWSALEVDEQFF.

The gene calls are TRBV5-1 and TRBJ2-2; D possibly uses TRBD1 or TRBD2 (7 bases each). With 0 bases removed from V and 6 bases from J, the gap between germline ends came to 15 bases. CDR1 is SGHRS, CDR2 YFSETQ, per germline. This CDR3 spans 16 amino acids. CDR3 in DNA: TGCGCCAGCAGCTTGGGCCAGACAGGGAGGGCCGGGGAGCTGTTTTTT. Amino acid sequence: CASSLGQTGRAGELFF.

J is TRBJ1-1 and V is TRBV7-8; D call uncertain. CDR3 length: 11 residues. The V end was cut by 8 bases, the J end by 0 bases, with 4 bases between. CDR1 and CDR2 from the germline V gene are SGHVS and FQNEAQ. The CDR3 sequence: CASELNTEAFF. For the CDR3, the DNA is TGTGCCAGCGAGTTGAACACTGAAGCTTTCTTT.

This rearrangement joins TRBV11-2 to TRBJ2-7; D gene unclear. Trimming cost V 1 base and J 5 bases, with 12 bases left between them. The CDR3 covers 14 residues. Germline loops: CDR1 SGHAT, CDR2 FQNNGV. DNA of the CDR3: TGTGCCAGCAGCTTAGTCATGGGTCTGAACGAGCAGTACTTC. Translation gives CASSLVMGLNEQYF.

This sequence joins TRBV5-1 and TRBJ2-5; 8 bases agree with TRBD2. There are 14 residues in the CDR3. Germline CDR1 is SGHRS and CDR2 is YFSETQ. V shed 0 bases, J shed 5 bases, and the junction held 3 bases outside the gene matches. CDR3 sequence (DNA): TGCGCCAGCAGCTTGGGACTAGCGAGCGAGACCCAGTACTTC. As protein: CASSLGLASETQYF.

The chain employs TRBV30 and TRBJ2-7; the match to TRBD1 covers 9 bases. Trimming cost V 5 bases and J 1 base; bases outside gene matches: 6. The CDR3 loop spans 14 amino acids. Germline V gives CDR1 GTSNPN, CDR2 SVGIG (reference sequence). The CDR3 DNA reads as TGTGCCTGGGGACAGGGGAGCCCTTCCTACGAGCAGTACTTC. Translated: CAWGQGSPSYEQYF.

The chain carries TRBV11-2 and TRBJ2-5; 14 nucleotides line up with TRBD2. CDR3 length: 15 residues. CDR1 and CDR2 from the germline V gene are SGHAT and FQNNGV. J was trimmed by 4 bases and V by 3 bases; bases with no gene match: 1. CDR3 DNA sequence: TGTGCCAGCAGCTTTGGACTAGCGGGGGGAGAGACCCAGTACTTC. Amino acid sequence: CASSFGLAGGETQYF.

The V call is TRBV5-4, the J call TRBJ2-1; 7 bases are a match to TRBD1. This CDR3 spans 18 amino acids. In germline, CDR1 is SGHNT, CDR2 YYREEE (reference sequence). The V gene end was trimmed by 4 bases and the J gene end by 0 bases; junction bases not matched to a gene: 13. Here the CDR3 DNA reads TGTGCCAGCAGCCCAGGGACAGTAAGGATGGGCTCCTACAATGAGCAGTTCTTC. This encodes CASSPGTVRMGSYNEQFF. Supplemented by reference TRBV5-4 and TRBJ2-1, the full variable domain reads ETGVTQSPTHLIKTRGQQVTLRCSSQSGHNTVSWYQQALGQGPQFIFQYYREEENGRGNFPPRFSGLQFPNYSSELNVNALELDDSALYLCASSPGTVRMGSYNEQFFGPGTRLTVL.

V gene TRBV5-6 combines with J gene TRBJ2-3, with a possible D match to TRBD2 (5 bases). CDR3 size: 15 residues. V gave up 4 bases and J gave up 0 bases, with 12 bases separating them. The V gene's germline CDR1 is SGHDT and CDR2 YYEEEE. The CDR3 region has the DNA TGTGCCAGCAGCCCCGGACTCTTAAGCACAGATACGCAGTATTTT. Translated, it gives CASSPGLLSTDTQYF.

The DNA for the CDR3 is TGTGCCAGCAGCTTAAACGCAGCAATGAACACTGAAGCTTTCTTT. It yields the protein CASSLNAAMNTEAFF. The chain combines TRBV7-6 with TRBJ1-1; D gene unclear. CDR1 is SGHVS and CDR2 is FNYEAQ in the germline V gene. Trimming removed 2 bases at V and 0 bases at J, with 10 bases between. This CDR3 spans 15 amino acids.

V usage is TRBV11-2 and J usage is TRBJ2-6; the D gene could be TRBD1 or TRBD2 (6 bases each). V was trimmed by 4 bases and J by 4 bases, leaving 11 bases between them. This CDR3 comprises 15 residues. Germline loops: CDR1 SGHAT, CDR2 FQNNGV. CDR3 sequence (DNA): TGTGCCAGCAGCTCATGGGGGGCCGGGGCCAACGTCCTGACTTTC. It encodes CASSSWGAGANVLTF.

This chain uses TRBV5-1 with TRBJ1-1, with TRBD1 as a possible D gene (6 bases). V dropped 0 bases and J dropped 0 bases, with 15 bases sitting between them. Germline CDR1 is SGHRS and CDR2 is YFSETQ. The CDR3 is 17 amino acids. CDR3 nucleotide sequence: TGCGCCAGCAGCTTGGAACTCAATGACAGGATGAACACTGAAGCTTTCTTT. It yields the protein CASSLELNDRMNTEAFF.

The V call is TRBV29-1, the J call TRBJ2-5; 8 bases line up with TRBD1. Germline V CDR1 and CDR2: SQVTM, ANQGSEA. This CDR3 region has 12 residues. V lost 8 bases to trimming and J lost 8 bases; unmatched junction nucleotides: 10. This CDR3 is CSISPQGATQYF. The CDR3 DNA reads as TGCAGCATATCTCCCCAGGGGGCAACCCAGTACTTC.

This chain links TRBV7-9 with TRBJ1-2, with a tentative D call TRBD1 (5 bases). The germline gives CDR1 SEHNR, CDR2 FQNEAQ (reference sequence). V shed 1 base and J shed 2 bases, with 11 bases lying between them. This CDR3 has 15 residues. The CDR3 region has the DNA TGTGCCAGCAGCTTAGTCTGGCAGGGCAACTATGGCTACACCTTC. Translating it yields CASSLVWQGNYGYTF.

The chain's CDR3 is CASSPDRDYGYTF. DNA for the CDR3: TGTGCCAGCAGCCCGGACAGGGACTATGGCTACACCTTC. V usage is TRBV6-4 and J usage is TRBJ1-2; 8 bases fit TRBD1. The CDR3 runs 13 residues. Germline V gene sequence: CDR1 MRHNA, CDR2 SNTAGT. J was trimmed by 3 bases and V by 6 bases; bases with no gene match: 3.

The chain combines TRBV11-2 with TRBJ2-6; 9 nucleotides match TRBD1. The germline V gene encodes CDR1 SGHAT and CDR2 FQNNGV. The CDR3 covers 16 residues. V shed 2 bases and J 2 bases; nucleotides not matched to a gene: 1. The chain's CDR3 is CASSLTGGAGANVLTF. CDR3 sequence (DNA): TGTGCCAGCAGCTTAACAGGGGGCGCTGGGGCCAACGTCCTGACTTTC.

This clone appeared once. The chain combines TRBV28 with TRBJ2-3, with D unclear. Deletions cut 0 bases from V and 1 base from J, with 8 bases between. Per the germline V gene, CDR1 is MDHEN and CDR2 is SYDVKM. This CDR3 contains 15 residues. CDR3 nucleotides: TGTGCCAGCAGTTTATGGGCCATTGGCACAGATACGCAGTATTTT. Translated: CASSLWAIGTDTQYF.

The chain uses TRBV28 and TRBJ1-6; D is ambiguous. Germline loops: CDR1 MDHEN, CDR2 SYDVKM. Trimming took 4 bases from V and 8 from J, leaving 18 bases between them. The CDR3 totals 16 residues. Written as DNA, the CDR3 is TGTGCCAGCAGTTCATATCCCAAACCTGGCTATTCACCCCTCCACTTT. This encodes CASSSYPKPGYSPLHF.

The chain uses TRBV15 and TRBJ1-3; D not certain. V gave up 1 base and J gave up 0 bases, with 10 bases separating them. CDR1 is LNHNV and CDR2 is YYDKDF in the germline V gene (reference sequence). The CDR3 totals 16 residues. This CDR3 is CATSRGDTYSGNTIYF. The CDR3 bases are TGTGCCACCAGCAGAGGCGACACTTACTCTGGAAACACCATATATTTT.

The genes are TRBV7-9 and TRBJ1-3, with 7 bases matching TRBD1. The junction had 10 bases not matched to a gene; V was cut back by 5 bases and J by 0 bases. Germline CDR1 is SEHNR and CDR2 is FQNEAQ (reference sequence). The CDR3 sequence is 17 residues long. The CDR3 here is CASSPRPDRDSGNTIYF. In DNA form, the CDR3 reads TGTGCCAGCAGCCCACGACCCGACAGGGACTCTGGAAACACCATATATTTT. The full variable domain, completed using reference TRBV7-9 and TRBJ1-3, is DTGVSQNPRHKITKRGQNVTFRCDPISEHNRLYWYRQTLGQGPEFLTYFQNEAQLEKSRLLSDRFSAERPKGSFSTLEIQRTEQGDSAMYLCASSPRPDRDSGNTIYFGEGSWLTVV.

This chain connects TRBV5-1 to TRBJ1-2; D perhaps matches TRBD1 (5 bases). The CDR3 covers 14 residues. Germline CDR1 and CDR2: SGHRS and YFSETQ. V was cut by 0 bases and J by 8 bases, with 14 bases left in between. The CDR3 reads CASSLEAGREGYTF. For the CDR3, the DNA is TGCGCCAGCAGCTTGGAGGCAGGCAGGGAGGGCTACACCTTC.

The chain is built from TRBV7-2 and TRBJ1-1; the match to TRBD1 covers 9 bases. Germline trimming cut 3 bases from V and 1 base from J; bases unmatched to any gene: 9. The germline CDR1 and CDR2 sequences are SGHTA and FQGNSA. CDR3 size: 17 residues. CDR3 in amino acids: CASSLVTGGVGNTEAFF. CDR3 in DNA: TGTGCCAGCAGCTTGGTTACAGGGGGCGTCGGGAACACTGAAGCTTTCTTT.

The chain combines TRBV19 with TRBJ1-1; D might be TRBD1 (5 bases). From germline, CDR1 is LNHDA and CDR2 SQIVND (reference sequence). Trimming took 5 bases from V and 3 from J, leaving 25 bases between them. This CDR3 is built from 18 residues. CDR3 protein: CASSPSPPRVVYHTEAFF. The CDR3 bases are TGTGCCAGTAGTCCCTCCCCCCCCAGGGTAGTTTATCACACTGAAGCTTTCTTT.

This clone came up once. V and J are TRBV5-1 and TRBJ1-3; D is perhaps TRBD1 (6 bases). Germline assignment: CDR1 SGHRS and CDR2 YFSETQ. The V gene lost 1 base and the J gene lost 0 bases, with 14 bases spanning the gap. The CDR3 has 17 amino acids. The CDR3 is CASSLSGGLSSGNTIYF. The CDR3 DNA is TGCGCCAGCAGCTTGTCGGGGGGGCTCAGCTCTGGAAACACCATATATTTT.

The gene calls are TRBV7-2 and TRBJ2-3, with 10 bases lining up with TRBD2. Germline trimming cut 3 bases from V and 3 bases from J; bases unmatched to any gene: 6. The CDR3 length is 16 residues. Per germline, CDR1 SGHTA and CDR2 FQGNSA. The CDR3 sequence: CASSFSASGGTDTQYF. CDR3 DNA sequence: TGTGCCAGCAGCTTTTCCGCTAGCGGGGGAACAGATACGCAGTATTTT. Full variable domain (missing parts from reference TRBV7-2 and TRBJ2-3): GAGVSQSPSNKVTEKGKDVELRCDPISGHTALYWYRQSLGQGLEFLIYFQGNSAPDKSGLPSDRFSAERTGGSVSTLTIQRTQQEDSAVYLCASSFSASGGTDTQYFGPGTRLTVL.

This chain links TRBV7-2 with TRBJ2-3; tentatively, D is TRBD1 or TRBD2 (6 bases each). The germline CDR1 and CDR2 sequences are SGHTA and FQGNSA. V dropped 10 bases and J dropped 2 bases, with 16 bases sitting between them. The CDR3 spans 14 residues. This CDR3 reads CATASRGLTDTQYF. CDR3 DNA sequence: TGTGCCACCGCGAGCAGGGGACTCACAGATACGCAGTATTTT.

This clone was counted only a few times. This chain uses TRBV5-6 with TRBJ2-7; unclear D gene. The CDR3 sequence is 13 residues long. Germline lookup yields CDR1 SGHDT and CDR2 YYEEEE. V dropped 4 bases and J dropped 0 bases, with 8 bases sitting between them. The CDR3 region has the DNA TGTGCCAGCAGCGCCCCCAGCTCCTACGAGCAGTACTTC. Its translation is CASSAPSSYEQYF.